These 24 T cell receptor beta chains were all obtained from the same sample, sequenced in a study of blood T cell repertoires in COVID-19. The protocol was immunoSEQ multiplex PCR, while the TCRdb copy is restricted to in-frame clones and leaves out a portion. The sample comprises fewer than 35,000 clones, roughly 82% of which are singletons, and about 1.7% rests with the top ten. Material for sequencing was peripheral blood. The receptors stem from a man older than 75 with active or convalescent COVID-19.

The rearrangement uses TRBV6-5 and TRBJ1-4; 7 bases agree with TRBD1. CDR1 is MNHEY and CDR2 is SVGAGI in the germline V gene. The CDR3 totals 16 residues. Trimming at V came to 3 bases and at J to 1 base, leaving 5 bases not matched to a gene. The CDR3 loop reads CASSYRGLGTNEKLFF. The CDR3 DNA reads TGTGCCAGCAGTTATAGGGGGCTGGGAACTAATGAAAAACTGTTTTTT.

This clone was recorded once. V usage is TRBV9 and J usage is TRBJ2-3; the D is unclear. Trimming removed 4 bases from V and 4 bases from J, with 16 bases in between. This CDR3 comprises 15 residues. Per germline, CDR1 SGDLS and CDR2 YYNGEE. In DNA, the CDR3 is TGTGCCAGCAGCCCCCGCGACTCCGCCGCAGATACGCAGTATTTT. Translating it yields CASSPRDSAADTQYF.

This sequence joins TRBV3-1 (or the pseudogene TRBV3-2) and TRBJ2-1, with 11 bases aligning to TRBD2. The CDR3 extends over 15 amino acids. V shed 2 bases, J shed 9 bases, and the junction held 6 bases outside the gene matches. Germline CDR1 and CDR2: LGHDT and YNNKEL (reference sequence). The CDR3: CASSQLAGGRGEQFF. The CDR3 DNA is TGTGCCAGCAGCCAATTAGCGGGGGGGCGAGGTGAGCAGTTCTTC.

The genes are TRBV6-6 and TRBJ2-7, with a tentative D call TRBD2 (6 bases). V shed 6 bases and J shed 5 bases, with 14 bases lying between them. Germline loops: CDR1 MNHNY, CDR2 SVGAGI (reference sequence). This CDR3 comprises 13 residues. The CDR3 bases are TGTGCCAGCAGGACGACTAGTTCCCACGAGCAGTACTTC. Residues: CASRTTSSHEQYF.

The table lists this clone with a few counts. The genes are TRBV19 and TRBJ2-7, with 7 bases identical to TRBD1. V shed 5 bases, J shed 2 bases, and the junction held 9 bases outside the gene matches. The CDR3 has 15 amino acids. The germline V gene has CDR1 LNHDA and CDR2 SQIVND (reference sequence). The CDR3 DNA follows: TGTGCCAGTAGTCGGACCGGGACAGTAACCTACGAGCAGTACTTC. Residues: CASSRTGTVTYEQYF. Complete variable domain (other parts from reference TRBV19 and TRBJ2-7): DGGITQSPKYLFRKEGQNVTLSCEQNLNHDAMYWYRQDPGQGLRLIYYSQIVNDFQKGDIAEGYSVSREKKESFPLTVTSAQKNPTAFYLCASSRTGTVTYEQYFGPGTRLTVT.

This clone was observed a few times. The chain has TRBV7-9 and TRBJ2-2; 7 bases are a match to TRBD2. Germline CDR1 SEHNR, CDR2 FQNEAQ (reference sequence). V shed 0 bases and J 8 bases; nucleotides not matched to a gene: 6. The CDR3 spans 15 residues. CDR3 in DNA: TGTGCCAGCAGCTTAGCGCCTGCGGGAGTGGGGGAGCTGTTTTTT. Protein product: CASSLAPAGVGELFF.

The chain is built from TRBV11-3 and TRBJ2-1, with 7 bases lining up with TRBD1. CDR1 and CDR2 (germline): SGHNT, YENEEA. The CDR3 consists of 14 residues. With V trimmed by 5 bases and J by 8 bases, 9 bases remained unmatched. The CDR3 DNA reads TGTGCCAGCAGCCGAGGGGGCGACCCAGATGAGCAGTTCTTC. This gives the protein CASSRGGDPDEQFF.

This clone was seen only a few times. The genes are TRBV11-2 and TRBJ2-2, with TRBD1 as a possible D gene (7 bases). This CDR3 comprises 14 residues. Germline CDR1 reads SGHAT; CDR2 reads FQNNGV. V lost 5 bases to trimming and J lost 4 bases, with 11 bases between them. CDR3 DNA sequence: TGTGCCAGCAGCCTTCAGGGGGGCACCGGGGAGCTGTTTTTT. Translated, it gives CASSLQGGTGELFF. The whole variable domain, filled in from reference TRBV11-2 and TRBJ2-2, reads EAGVAQSPRYKIIEKRQSVAFWCNPISGHATLYWYQQILGQGPKLLIQFQNNGVVDDSQLPKDRFSAERLKGVDSTLKIQPAKLEDSAVYLCASSLQGGTGELFFGEGSRLTVL.

CDR3 in DNA: TGTGCCAGCAGTTTGTTAGCGGATGTCTCCTACAATGAGCAGTTCTTC. It yields the protein CASSLLADVSYNEQFF. The chain recombines TRBV27 with TRBJ2-1; perhaps TRBD2 as D (6 bases). CDR1 is MNHEY, CDR2 SMNVEV, per germline (reference sequence). The CDR3 length is 16 residues. V dropped 3 bases and J dropped 0 bases, with 12 bases sitting between them.

The chain joins TRBV6-1 to TRBJ2-1; 7 positions match TRBD1. V dropped 3 bases and J dropped 6; count of bases not matched to a gene: 8. There are 15 residues in the CDR3. Germline CDR1 MNHNS, CDR2 SASEGT. The CDR3, as DNA: TGTGCCAGCAGTGACCAAACAGGGGTAGGCAATGAGCAGTTCTTC. This translates into CASSDQTGVGNEQFF.

This chain links TRBV5-4 with TRBJ2-3; 7 bases align to TRBD1. Per the germline V gene, CDR1 is SGHNT and CDR2 is YYREEE (reference sequence). V trimming: 0 bases; J trimming: 7 bases; junction bases outside the gene matches: 5. The CDR3 has 14 residues. The CDR3 nucleotides are TGTGCCAGCAGCTTGGTTGGACAGGAAAATACGCAGTATTTT. The encoded protein is CASSLVGQENTQYF.

J is TRBJ1-2 and V is TRBV18; 8 bases line up with TRBD1. This CDR3 spans 14 amino acids. J was trimmed by 6 bases and V by 2 bases; bases with no gene match: 5. Germline CDR1 is KGHSH and CDR2 is LQKENI. CDR3 sequence reads: CASSPAQGADGYTF. The CDR3 DNA is TGTGCCAGCTCACCAGCTCAGGGGGCCGATGGCTACACCTTC. The full variable domain, its missing parts supplied by reference TRBV18 and TRBJ1-2, is NAGVMQNPRHLVRRRGQEARLRCSPMKGHSHVYWYRQLPEEGLKFMVYLQKENIIDESGMPKERFSAEFPKEGPSILRIQQVVRGDSAAYFCASSPAQGADGYTFGSGTRLTVV.

This CDR3 is CASSLASGSSYEQYF. In nucleotides, the CDR3 is TGTGCCAGCAGCTTAGCGAGTGGGAGCTCCTACGAGCAGTACTTC. V gene TRBV11-2 combines with J gene TRBJ2-7, with a weak D call TRBD2 (5 bases). The V end lost 1 base, the J end lost 0 bases, and 10 bases lay between the germline ends. CDR3 size: 15 residues. In germline, CDR1 is SGHAT, CDR2 FQNNGV.

The V gene is TRBV19, the J gene TRBJ1-4; 8 bases agree with TRBD1. V shed 10 bases and J 5 bases; nucleotides not matched to a gene: 12. The germline V gene has CDR1 LNHDA and CDR2 SQIVND (reference sequence). The CDR3 sequence is 15 residues long. CDR3 residues: CAIYHRDRRNEKLFF. CDR3 bases: TGTGCCATCTATCATAGGGACAGGCGGAATGAAAAACTGTTTTTT.

This clone was recorded a few times. The V and J genes are TRBV7-9 and TRBJ1-2; 10 positions agree with TRBD1. Per germline, CDR1 SEHNR and CDR2 FQNEAQ (reference sequence). Germline trimming cut 2 bases from V and 8 bases from J; bases unmatched to any gene: 5. There are 14 residues in the CDR3. The CDR3 sequence is CASSLRGTGEGYTF. CDR3 coding DNA: TGTGCCAGCAGCTTAAGAGGGACAGGGGAAGGCTACACCTTC. The whole variable domain, filled in from reference TRBV7-9 and TRBJ1-2, reads DTGVSQNPRHKITKRGQNVTFRCDPISEHNRLYWYRQTLGQGPEFLTYFQNEAQLEKSRLLSDRFSAERPKGSFSTLEIQRTEQGDSAMYLCASSLRGTGEGYTFGSGTRLTVV.

This chain links TRBV5-6 with TRBJ2-3; D not certain. This CDR3 contains 15 residues. Germline-derived CDR1 and CDR2 are SGHDT and YYEEEE. V gave up 1 base and J gave up 2 bases, with 11 bases separating them. CDR3 coding DNA: TGTGCCAGCAGCTTGTACGGTGTTCCCACAGATACGCAGTATTTT. It specifies CASSLYGVPTDTQYF.

The chain couples TRBV3-1 (or the pseudogene TRBV3-2) to TRBJ2-5, with a weak D call TRBD1 (5 bases). The CDR3 sequence is 15 residues long. Looked up from germline, CDR1 is LGHDT and CDR2 is YNNKEL (reference sequence). V dropped 1 base and J dropped 5 bases, with 14 bases sitting between them. The CDR3 coding sequence is TGTGCCAGCAGCCAAGGTGGGGCGCTAGTCGAGACCCAGTACTTC. Translation: CASSQGGALVETQYF.

V is TRBV6-5 and J is TRBJ1-6; no reliable D call. The germline V gene has CDR1 MNHEY and CDR2 SVGAGI. Deletions cut 7 bases from V and 8 bases from J, with 9 bases between. CDR3 length: 12 residues. In DNA, the CDR3 is TGTGCCAGCACCACCGGGGATTCACCCCTCCACTTT. Amino acids: CASTTGDSPLHF.

The CDR3 sequence is CASSQDRVYASPLHF. Here the CDR3 DNA reads TGTGCCAGCAGCCAAGACAGGGTGTATGCTTCACCCCTCCACTTT. The gene calls are TRBV14 and TRBJ1-6, with D maybe TRBD1 (5 bases). V lost 0 bases, J lost 9 bases, and 12 bases lay in between. The CDR3 runs to 15 residues. The germline V gene has CDR1 SGHDN and CDR2 FVKESK.

The rearrangement links TRBV13 to TRBJ2-7, with 9 bases identical to TRBD1. The CDR3 totals 17 residues. The V gene end was trimmed by 0 bases and the J gene end by 6 bases; junction bases not matched to a gene: 12. Per germline, CDR1 PRHDT and CDR2 FYEKMQ (reference sequence). The DNA for the CDR3 is TGTGCCAGCAGCTTAGGGATACGACCGGGACAGGGTAGCGAGCAGTACTTC. Translated, it gives CASSLGIRPGQGSEQYF.

The CDR3 DNA sequence: TGCAGCGTCGTCCTTCGGGTTGAGCAGTTCTTC. Its protein is CSVVLRVEQFF. The chain recombines TRBV29-1 with TRBJ2-1; no definite D call. From germline, CDR1 is SQVTM and CDR2 ANQGSEA. The V end was cut by 6 bases, the J end by 9 bases, with 12 bases between. The CDR3 sequence is 11 residues long.

This clone was picked up one time. V and J are TRBV4-1 and TRBJ2-3; no clear D gene. Germline CDR1 reads MGHRA; CDR2 reads YSYEKL. V was cut by 1 base and J by 0 bases, with 5 bases left in between. The length of the CDR3 is 14 residues. The CDR3 is CASSQAASTDTQYF. CDR3 coding DNA: TGCGCCAGCAGCCAAGCAGCGAGCACAGATACGCAGTATTTT.

This sequence joins TRBV7-6 and TRBJ2-2; D is unclear. Per germline, CDR1 SGHVS and CDR2 FNYEAQ. The V end lost 5 bases, the J end lost 2 bases, and 15 bases lay between the germline ends. This CDR3 is built from 16 residues. As DNA, the CDR3 is TGTGCCAGCAGCCCCCGAGGCCCCCTAAACACCGGGGAGCTGTTTTTT. Its translation is CASSPRGPLNTGELFF.

The V gene is TRBV5-1, the J gene TRBJ2-3; 8 bases are a match to TRBD1. The trim removed 3 bases at V and 2 bases at J, leaving 2 bases unmatched. This CDR3 spans 14 amino acids. In germline, CDR1 is SGHRS, CDR2 YFSETQ. CDR3 sequence: CASSWDRHTDTQYF. In DNA form, the CDR3 reads TGCGCCAGCAGCTGGGACAGGCACACAGATACGCAGTATTTT.